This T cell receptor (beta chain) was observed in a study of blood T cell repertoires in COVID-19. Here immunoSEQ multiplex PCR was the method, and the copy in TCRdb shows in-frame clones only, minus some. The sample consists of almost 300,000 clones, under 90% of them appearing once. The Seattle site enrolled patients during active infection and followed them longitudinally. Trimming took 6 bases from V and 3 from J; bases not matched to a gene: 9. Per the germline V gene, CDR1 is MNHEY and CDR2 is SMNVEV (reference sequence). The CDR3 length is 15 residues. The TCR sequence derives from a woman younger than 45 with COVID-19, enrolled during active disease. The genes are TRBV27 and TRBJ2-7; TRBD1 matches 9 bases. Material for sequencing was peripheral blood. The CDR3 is CASSSQGAGVYEQYF. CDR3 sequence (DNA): TGTGCCAGCAGCTCACAGGGGGCAGGGGTCTACGAGCAGTACTTC.